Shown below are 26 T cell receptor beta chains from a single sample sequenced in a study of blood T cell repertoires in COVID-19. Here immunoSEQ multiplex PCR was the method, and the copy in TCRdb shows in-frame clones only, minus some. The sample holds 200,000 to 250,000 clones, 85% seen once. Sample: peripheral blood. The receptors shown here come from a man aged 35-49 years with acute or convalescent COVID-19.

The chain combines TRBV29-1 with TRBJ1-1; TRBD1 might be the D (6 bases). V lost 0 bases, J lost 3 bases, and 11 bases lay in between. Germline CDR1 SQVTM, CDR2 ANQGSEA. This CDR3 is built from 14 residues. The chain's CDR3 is CSVEDRGSYTEAFF. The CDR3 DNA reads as TGCAGCGTTGAAGACAGGGGATCTTACACTGAAGCTTTCTTT.

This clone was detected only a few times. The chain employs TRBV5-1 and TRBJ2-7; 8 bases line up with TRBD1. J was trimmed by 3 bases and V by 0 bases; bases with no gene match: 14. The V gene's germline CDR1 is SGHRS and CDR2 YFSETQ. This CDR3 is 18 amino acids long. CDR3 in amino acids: CASSLARRGQDILYEQYF. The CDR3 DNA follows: TGCGCCAGCAGCTTGGCCCGAAGGGGACAGGACATCCTCTACGAGCAGTACTTC.

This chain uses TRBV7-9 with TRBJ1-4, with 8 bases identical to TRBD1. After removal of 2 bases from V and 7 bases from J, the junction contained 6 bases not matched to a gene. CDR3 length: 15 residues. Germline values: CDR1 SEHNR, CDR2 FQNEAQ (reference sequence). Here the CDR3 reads CASSLFLTGVEKLFF. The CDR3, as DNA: TGTGCCAGCAGCTTATTCCTGACAGGGGTTGAAAAACTGTTTTTT.

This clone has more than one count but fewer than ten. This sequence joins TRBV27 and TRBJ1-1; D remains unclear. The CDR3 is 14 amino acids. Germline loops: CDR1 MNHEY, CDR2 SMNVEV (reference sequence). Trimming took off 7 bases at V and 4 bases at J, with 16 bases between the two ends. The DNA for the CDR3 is TGTGCCAGCACTCCCGACTCGTTGGGCACTGAAGCTTTCTTT. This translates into CASTPDSLGTEAFF.

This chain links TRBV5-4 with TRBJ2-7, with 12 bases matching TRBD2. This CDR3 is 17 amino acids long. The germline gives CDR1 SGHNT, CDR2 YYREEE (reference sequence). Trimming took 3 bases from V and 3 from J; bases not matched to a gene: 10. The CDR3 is CASSSQTSGGLLYEQYF. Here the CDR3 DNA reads TGTGCCAGCAGCTCACAGACTAGCGGGGGTCTCCTCTACGAGCAGTACTTC.

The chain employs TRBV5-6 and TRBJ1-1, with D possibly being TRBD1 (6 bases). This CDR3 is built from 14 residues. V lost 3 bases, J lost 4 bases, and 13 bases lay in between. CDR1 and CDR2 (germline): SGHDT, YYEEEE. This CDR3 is CASSWKQGRTEAFF. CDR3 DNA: TGTGCCAGCAGCTGGAAACAGGGCCGCACTGAAGCTTTCTTT.

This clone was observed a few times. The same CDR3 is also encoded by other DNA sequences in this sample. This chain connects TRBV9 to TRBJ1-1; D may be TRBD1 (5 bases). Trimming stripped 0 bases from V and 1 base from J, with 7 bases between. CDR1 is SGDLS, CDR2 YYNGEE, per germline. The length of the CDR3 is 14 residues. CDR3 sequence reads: CASSVGGTNTEAFF. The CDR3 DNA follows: TGTGCCAGCAGCGTAGGGGGCACGAACACTGAAGCTTTCTTT.

CDR3 protein: CASSQDKGAGTEAFF. The DNA for the CDR3 is TGCGCCAGCAGCCAAGATAAGGGGGCTGGCACTGAAGCTTTCTTT. This chain uses TRBV4-3 with TRBJ1-1; 7 nucleotides align to TRBD1. The V and J ends lost 0 bases and 4 bases, in that order; junction bases with no gene match: 5. Germline-derived CDR1 and CDR2 are LGHNA and YSLEER. CDR3 length equals 15 residues.

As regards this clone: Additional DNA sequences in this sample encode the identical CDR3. The CDR3 bases are TGTGCTAGTGGTTTGCAGGGGGCTAGGGGCTACACCTTC. This encodes CASGLQGARGYTF. V gene TRBV12-5 combines with J gene TRBJ1-2; 8 nucleotides match TRBD1. The CDR3 consists of 13 residues. Germline V CDR1 and CDR2: LGHNT, FRNRAP. Losses at the gene ends were 2 bases for V and 8 bases for J; bases not matched to a gene: 4.

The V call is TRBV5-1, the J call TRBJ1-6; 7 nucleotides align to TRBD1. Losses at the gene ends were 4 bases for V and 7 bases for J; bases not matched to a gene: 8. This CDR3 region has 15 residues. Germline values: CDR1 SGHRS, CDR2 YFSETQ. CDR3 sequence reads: CASSVTGQKNSPLHF. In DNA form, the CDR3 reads TGCGCCAGCAGCGTAACGGGACAGAAAAATTCACCCCTCCACTTT. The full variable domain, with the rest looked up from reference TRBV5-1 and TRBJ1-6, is KAGVTQTPRYLIKTRGQQVTLSCSPISGHRSVSWYQQTPGQGLQFLFEYFSETQRNKGNFPGRFSGRQFSNSRSEMNVSTLELGDSALYLCASSVTGQKNSPLHFGNGTRLTVT.

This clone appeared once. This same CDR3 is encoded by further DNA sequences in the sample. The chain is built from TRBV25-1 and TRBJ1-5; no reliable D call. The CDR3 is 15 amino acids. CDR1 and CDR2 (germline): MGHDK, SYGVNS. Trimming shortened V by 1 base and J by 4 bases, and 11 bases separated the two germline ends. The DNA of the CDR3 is TGTGCCAGCAGTGAATCGGGGTCTTCAAATCAGCCCCAGCATTTT. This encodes CASSESGSSNQPQHF.

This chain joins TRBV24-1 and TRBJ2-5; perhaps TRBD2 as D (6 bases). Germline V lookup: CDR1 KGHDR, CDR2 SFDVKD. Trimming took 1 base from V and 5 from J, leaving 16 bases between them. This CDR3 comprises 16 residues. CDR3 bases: TGTGCCACCAGTGATTTTTCCGCCGGGAGCGGGGAGACCCAGTACTTC. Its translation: CATSDFSAGSGETQYF.

The CDR3 DNA reads TGTGCCACCAGCAGAGAACTAGCTGTGGGTGAGCAGTTCTTC. This codes for CATSRELAVGEQFF. J is TRBJ2-1 and V is TRBV15; TRBD2 is a possible D gene (6 bases). CDR1 is LNHNV, CDR2 YYDKDF, per germline (reference sequence). Trimming left V 0 bases short and J 9 bases short, with 12 bases between. The CDR3 spans 14 residues.

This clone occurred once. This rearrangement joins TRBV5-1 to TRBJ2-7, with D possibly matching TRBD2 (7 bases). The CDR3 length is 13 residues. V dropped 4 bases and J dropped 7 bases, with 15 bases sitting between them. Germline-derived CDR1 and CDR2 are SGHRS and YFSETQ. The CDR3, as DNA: TGCGCCAGCAGCCTGGAACAGGGAGGGGAGCAGTACTTC. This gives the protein CASSLEQGGEQYF.

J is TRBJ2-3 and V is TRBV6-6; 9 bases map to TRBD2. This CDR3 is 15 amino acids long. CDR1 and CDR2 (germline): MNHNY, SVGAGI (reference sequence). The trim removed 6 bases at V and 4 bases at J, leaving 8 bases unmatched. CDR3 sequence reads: CASSGLAGYSDTQYF. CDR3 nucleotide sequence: TGTGCCAGCAGCGGGCTAGCGGGGTACTCAGATACGCAGTATTTT.

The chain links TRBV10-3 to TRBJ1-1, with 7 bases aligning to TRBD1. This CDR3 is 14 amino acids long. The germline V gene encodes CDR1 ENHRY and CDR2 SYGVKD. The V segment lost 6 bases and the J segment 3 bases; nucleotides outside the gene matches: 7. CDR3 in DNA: TGTGCCATCAGGACAGGGTCGGAGTACACTGAAGCTTTCTTT. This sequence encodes CAIRTGSEYTEAFF.

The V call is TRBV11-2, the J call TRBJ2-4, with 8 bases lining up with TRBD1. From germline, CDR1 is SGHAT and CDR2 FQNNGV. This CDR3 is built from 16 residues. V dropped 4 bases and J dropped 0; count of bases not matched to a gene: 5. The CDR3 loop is CASSSGQGLAKNIQYF. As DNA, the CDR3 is TGTGCCAGCAGCTCTGGACAGGGCCTAGCCAAAAACATTCAGTACTTC.

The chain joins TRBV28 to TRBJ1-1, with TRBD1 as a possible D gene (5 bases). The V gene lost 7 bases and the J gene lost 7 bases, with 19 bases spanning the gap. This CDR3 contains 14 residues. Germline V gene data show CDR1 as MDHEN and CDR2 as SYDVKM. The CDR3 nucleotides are TGTGCCAGCAATTCCCGGCAGTGGAGGGGTGAAGCTTTCTTT. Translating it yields CASNSRQWRGEAFF.

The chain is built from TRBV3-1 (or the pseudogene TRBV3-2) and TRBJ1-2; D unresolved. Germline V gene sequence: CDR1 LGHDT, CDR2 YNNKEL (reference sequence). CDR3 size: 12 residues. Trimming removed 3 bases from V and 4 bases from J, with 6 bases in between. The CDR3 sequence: CASSQYGYGYTF. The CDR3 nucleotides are TGTGCCAGCAGCCAGTACGGCTATGGCTACACCTTC.

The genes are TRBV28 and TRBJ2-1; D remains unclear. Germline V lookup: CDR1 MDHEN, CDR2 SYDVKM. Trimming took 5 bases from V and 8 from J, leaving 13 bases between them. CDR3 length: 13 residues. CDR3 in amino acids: CASSRQEKDEQFF. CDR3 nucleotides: TGTGCCAGCAGTCGGCAGGAAAAGGATGAGCAGTTCTTC.

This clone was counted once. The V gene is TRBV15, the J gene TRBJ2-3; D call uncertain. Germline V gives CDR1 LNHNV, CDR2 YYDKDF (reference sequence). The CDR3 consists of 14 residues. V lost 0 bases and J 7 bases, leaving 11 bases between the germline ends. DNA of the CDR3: TGTGCCACCAGCAGAGATTTAGAGAAAAATACGCAGTATTTT. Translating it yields CATSRDLEKNTQYF.

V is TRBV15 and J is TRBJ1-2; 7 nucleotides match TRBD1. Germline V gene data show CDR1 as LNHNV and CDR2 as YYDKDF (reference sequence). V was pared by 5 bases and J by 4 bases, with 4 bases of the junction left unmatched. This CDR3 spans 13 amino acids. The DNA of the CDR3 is TGTGCCACCAGCGGGACAGAACGCTATGGCTACACCTTC. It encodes CATSGTERYGYTF. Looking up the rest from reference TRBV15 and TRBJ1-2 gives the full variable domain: DAMVIQNPRYQVTQFGKPVTLSCSQTLNHNVMYWYQQKSSQAPKLLFHYYDKDFNNEADTPDNFQSRRPNTSFCFLDIRSPGLGDTAMYLCATSGTERYGYTFGSGTRLTVV.

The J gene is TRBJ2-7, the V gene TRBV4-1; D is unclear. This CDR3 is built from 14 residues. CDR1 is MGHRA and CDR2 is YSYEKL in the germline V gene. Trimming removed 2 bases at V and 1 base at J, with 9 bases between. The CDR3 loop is CASSQLSGSYEQYF. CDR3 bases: TGCGCCAGCAGCCAACTATCCGGGTCCTACGAGCAGTACTTC.

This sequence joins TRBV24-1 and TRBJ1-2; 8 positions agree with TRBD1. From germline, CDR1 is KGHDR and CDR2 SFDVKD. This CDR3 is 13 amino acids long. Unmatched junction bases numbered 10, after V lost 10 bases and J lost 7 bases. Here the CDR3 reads CATDRARSGGYTF. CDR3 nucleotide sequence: TGTGCCACGGACAGGGCGCGTTCGGGTGGCTACACCTTC.

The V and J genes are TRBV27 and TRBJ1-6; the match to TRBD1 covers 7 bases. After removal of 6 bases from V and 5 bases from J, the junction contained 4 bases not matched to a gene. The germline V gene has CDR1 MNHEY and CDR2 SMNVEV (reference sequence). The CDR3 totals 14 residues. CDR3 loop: CASRGQPNNSPLHF. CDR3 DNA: TGTGCCAGCAGGGGACAGCCGAATAATTCACCCCTCCACTTT.

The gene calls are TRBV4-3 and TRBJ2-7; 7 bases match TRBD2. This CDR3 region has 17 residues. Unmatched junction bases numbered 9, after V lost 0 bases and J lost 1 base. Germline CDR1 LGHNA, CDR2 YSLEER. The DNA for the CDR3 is TGCGCCAGCAGCCAAGATCTTGTCGGCGGGGGTTCCTACGAGCAGTACTTC. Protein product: CASSQDLVGGGSYEQYF.